These 3 T cell receptor beta chains were all obtained from the same sample, sequenced in a study of OX40 agonist ivuxolimab in advanced cancers. Profiled with immunoSEQ multiplex PCR; TCRdb holds only in-frame clones, not every one. Among tens of thousands of clones listed, 70% to 85% were seen once. Sequencing was performed on CD4+ or CD8+ T cells sorted from blood, taken in a trial of the OX40 agonist ivuxolimab. Source of these receptors: an adult with an advanced solid tumor such as melanoma, head and neck, liver or kidney cancer.

This chain uses TRBV7-9 with TRBJ2-3, with D hard to call. This CDR3 is built from 15 residues. From germline, CDR1 is SEHNR and CDR2 FQNEAQ (reference sequence). Between the trimmed V and J ends, which lost 5 bases and 0 bases, there was a span of 12 bases. The CDR3 sequence is CASSLYVASTDTQYF. The CDR3 DNA follows: TGTGCCAGCAGCCTCTATGTGGCCAGCACAGATACGCAGTATTTT.

The rearrangement joins TRBV2 to TRBJ2-2; 11 bases are shared with TRBD2. Trimming took 7 bases from V and 4 from J; bases not matched to a gene: 8. In germline, CDR1 is SNHLY, CDR2 FYNNEI. The CDR3 extends over 16 amino acids. The CDR3 DNA is TGTGCCAGCACCGGCCTAGCGGGGGGCCGCACCGGGGAGCTGTTTTTT. This gives the protein CASTGLAGGRTGELFF.

This chain links TRBV19 with TRBJ2-6; the match to TRBD1 covers 7 bases. CDR3 length equals 16 residues. CDR1 and CDR2 (germline): LNHDA, SQIVND (reference sequence). With V trimmed by 10 bases and J by 0 bases, 9 bases remained unmatched. As DNA, the CDR3 is TGTGCCACCACTGGGACAGATCTCTCTGGGGCCAACGTCCTGACTTTC. Its protein product is CATTGTDLSGANVLTF.